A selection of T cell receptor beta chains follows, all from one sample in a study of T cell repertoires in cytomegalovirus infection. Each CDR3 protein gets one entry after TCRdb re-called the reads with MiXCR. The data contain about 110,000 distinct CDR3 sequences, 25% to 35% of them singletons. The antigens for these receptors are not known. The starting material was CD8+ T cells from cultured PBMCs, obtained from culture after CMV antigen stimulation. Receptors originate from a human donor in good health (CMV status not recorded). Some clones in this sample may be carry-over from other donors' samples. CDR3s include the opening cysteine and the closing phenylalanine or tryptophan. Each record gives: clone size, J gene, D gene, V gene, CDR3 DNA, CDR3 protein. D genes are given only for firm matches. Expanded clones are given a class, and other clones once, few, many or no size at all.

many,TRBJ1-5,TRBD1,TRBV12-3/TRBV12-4,TGTGCCAGCAGTACAGGGGACGGTTATAGCAATCAGCCCCAGCATTTT,CASSTGDGYSNQPQHF
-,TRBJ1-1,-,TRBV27,TGTGCCAGCAGCTCTGCCGTGAACACTGAAGCTTTCTTT,CASSSAVNTEAFF
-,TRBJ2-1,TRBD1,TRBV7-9,TGTGCCAGCAGCTGGACCGGGACAGGTGACAATGAGCAGTTCTTC,CASSWTGTGDNEQFF
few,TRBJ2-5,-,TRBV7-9,TGTGCCAGCAGCAGACAGGATCAAGAGACCCAGTACTTC,CASSRQDQETQYF
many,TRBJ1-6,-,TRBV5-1,TGCGCCAGCAGCGTCGCTGGCCTCTTAGGGAACTCCTATAATTCACCCCTCCACTTT,CASSVAGLLGNSYNSPLHF
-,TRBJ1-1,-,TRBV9,TGTGCCAGCAGCGTAGCGGGAAACATGAACACTGAAGCTTTCTTT,CASSVAGNMNTEAFF
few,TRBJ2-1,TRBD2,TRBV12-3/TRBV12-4,TGTGCCAGCCATAGCGGGGCCTACAATGAGCAGTTCTTC,CASHSGAYNEQFF
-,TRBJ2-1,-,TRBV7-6,TGTGCCAGCAGCCCAGAAGGTGGTGTAACCTACAATGAGCAGTTCTTC,CASSPEGGVTYNEQFF
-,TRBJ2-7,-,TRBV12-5,TGTGCTAGTGGCTCAGGGTCGCGGGAGCAGTACTTC,CASGSGSREQYF
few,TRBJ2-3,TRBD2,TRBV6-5,TGTGCCAGCAGTTCCCCCGGACTAGCGGGGCGCCATTTTGGCACAGATACGCAGTATTTT,CASSSPGLAGRHFGTDTQYF
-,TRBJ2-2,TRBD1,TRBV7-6,TGTGCCAGCAGCTCGGACAGGGGGCGAGGGGAGCTGTTTTTT,CASSSDRGRGELFF
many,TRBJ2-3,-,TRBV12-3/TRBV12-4,TGTGCCAGCAGTTTCGGACAGAGCACAGATACGCAGTATTTT,CASSFGQSTDTQYF
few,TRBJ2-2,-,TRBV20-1,TGCAGTGCTAGAGTGGGGGCAGGGTCTGACGCCGGGGAGCTGTTTTTT,CSARVGAGSDAGELFF
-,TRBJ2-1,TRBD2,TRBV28,TGTGCCAGCAGTTTTCCCCCCCCTATTGAGCGGGGGGAATCCTACAATGAGCAGTTCTTC,CASSFPPPIERGESYNEQFF
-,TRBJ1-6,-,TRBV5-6,TGTGCCAGCAGCTTGGGGACCGAGCTCCACTTT,CASSLGTELHF
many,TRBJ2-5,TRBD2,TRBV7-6,TGTGCCAGCAGCACAGGGGCTAGCGGGGGACTGCAAGAGACCCAGTACTTC,CASSTGASGGLQETQYF
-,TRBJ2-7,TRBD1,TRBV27,TGTGCCAGCTCATCCCGAGGAGGACAGGCCTCGTTGGAGCAGTACTTC,CASSSRGGQASLEQYF
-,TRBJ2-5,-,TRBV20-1,TGCAGTGCTAGAGTTGTGGGGGTGCGTTTAGAGACCCAGTACTTC,CSARVVGVRLETQYF
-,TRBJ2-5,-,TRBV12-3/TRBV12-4,TGTGCCAGCAGTTCCCCGGGACATTCTCAAGAGACCCAGTACTTC,CASSSPGHSQETQYF
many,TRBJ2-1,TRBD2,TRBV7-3,TGTGCCAGCAGCTTTAGCGGGGGGTACAATGAGCAGTTCTTC,CASSFSGGYNEQFF
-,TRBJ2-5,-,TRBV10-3,TGTGCCATCAGCTCCCTAGGAGGGGTAGAGACCCAGTACTTC,CAISSLGGVETQYF
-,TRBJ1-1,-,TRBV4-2,TGTGCCAGCAGTCCCTCGACAGAGAACACTGAAGCTTTCTTT,CASSPSTENTEAFF
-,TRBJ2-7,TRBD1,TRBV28,TGTGCCAGCAGAATGACCGGGACAGCCTACGAGCAGTACTTC,CASRMTGTAYEQYF
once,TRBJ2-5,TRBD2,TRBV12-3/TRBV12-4,TGTGCCAGCAGTTTAGCGGCGGGGGGCCTCCAAGAGACCCAGTACTTC,CASSLAAGGLQETQYF
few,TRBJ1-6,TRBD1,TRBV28,TGTGCCAGCAGTACACCGGGACAGCGAGGTTCACCCCTCCACTTT,CASSTPGQRGSPLHF
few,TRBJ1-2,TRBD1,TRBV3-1,TGTGCCAGCAGGGACAGGACCCATGGCTACACCTTC,CASRDRTHGYTF
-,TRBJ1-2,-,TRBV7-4,TGTGCCAGCAGCGCGTGGGTTACGGCTGGCTACACCTTC,CASSAWVTAGYTF
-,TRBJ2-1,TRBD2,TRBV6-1,TGTGCCAGCAGCGAACTAGCGGGGGGACTGAGCTCCTACAATGAGCAGTTCTTC,CASSELAGGLSSYNEQFF
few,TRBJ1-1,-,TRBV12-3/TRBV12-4,TGTGCCAGCAGGGGTTGGCAGTTGAACACTGAAGCTTTCTTT,CASRGWQLNTEAFF
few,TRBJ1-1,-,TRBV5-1,TGCGCCAGCAGCTTGTCTGGGGGAGGAATGAACACTGAAGCTTTCTTT,CASSLSGGGMNTEAFF
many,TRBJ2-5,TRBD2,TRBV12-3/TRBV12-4,TGTGCCAGCAGTCCCGGACTAGCGGGGGGCCTAGAGACCCAGTACTTC,CASSPGLAGGLETQYF
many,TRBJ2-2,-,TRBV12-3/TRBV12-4,TGTGCCAGCAGTTTTATAGGGGGAACCGGGGAGCTGTTTTTT,CASSFIGGTGELFF
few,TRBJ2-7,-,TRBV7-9,TGTGCCAGCAGCTCAGGGGGGGACTACGAGCAGTACTTC,CASSSGGDYEQYF
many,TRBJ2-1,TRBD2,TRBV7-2,TGTGCCAGCAGCTTAGACCTAGCGGGGCCTTACAATGAGCAGTTCTTC,CASSLDLAGPYNEQFF
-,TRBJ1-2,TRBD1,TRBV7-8,TGTGCCAGCCAGCCGGGACAGGGAAACAATGGCTACACCTTC,CASQPGQGNNGYTF
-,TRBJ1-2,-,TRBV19,TGTGCCAGTAGTATATTGAGTAACTATGGCTACACCTTC,CASSILSNYGYTF
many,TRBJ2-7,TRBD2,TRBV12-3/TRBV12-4,TGTGCCAGCAGTTTCTACCTAGCGGGGGACGAGCAGTACTTC,CASSFYLAGDEQYF
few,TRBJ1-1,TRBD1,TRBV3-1,TGTGCCAGCAGCGACCGACAGGGGGCTGTTGAAGCTTTCTTT,CASSDRQGAVEAFF
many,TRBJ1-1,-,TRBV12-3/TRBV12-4,TGTGCCAGCAGTTTGGGTTTCCTGGGGCGAGGCACTGAAGCTTTCTTT,CASSLGFLGRGTEAFF
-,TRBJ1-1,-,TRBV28,TGTGCCAGCAGTTTTCAGGGAAACAAAGCTTTCTTT,CASSFQGNKAFF